This T cell receptor (beta chain) was recovered during a study of blood T cell repertoires in COVID-19. Study-wide context: Samples of COVID-19 (acute and convalescent) were obtained from the United States, Italy and Spain. PBMCs, B-cell-depleted T cells, or T cells were the source of the cDNA or gDNA that made up the material.

Trimming removed 2 bases from V and 5 bases from J, with 16 bases in between. The germline V gene has CDR1 SGHNT and CDR2 YYREEE (reference sequence). The CDR3 covers 15 residues. Source study methods: Quantification of nucleated cells was approximated via reference gene primer amplification. TCRdb's copy holds only in-frame clones and misses some; the assay was immunoSEQ multiplex PCR. V, J and clone size reflect that table, while D and trimming were determined from the DNA. The data show roughly 200,000 clones, about 91% seen once. The sequenced sample consisted of peripheral blood. This TCR derives from a man younger than 35 with active or convalescent COVID-19. This rearrangement joins TRBV5-4 to TRBJ1-2, with D possibly matching TRBD1 (6 bases). The CDR3 bases are TGTGCCAGCAGCTTATGGGCAGGGGCGGCATATGGCTACACCTTC. Its protein is CASSLWAGAAYGYTF. Complete variable domain (other parts from reference TRBV5-4 and TRBJ1-2): ETGVTQSPTHLIKTRGQQVTLRCSSQSGHNTVSWYQQALGQGPQFIFQYYREEENGRGNFPPRFSGLQFPNYSSELNVNALELDDSALYLCASSLWAGAAYGYTFGSGTRLTVV.